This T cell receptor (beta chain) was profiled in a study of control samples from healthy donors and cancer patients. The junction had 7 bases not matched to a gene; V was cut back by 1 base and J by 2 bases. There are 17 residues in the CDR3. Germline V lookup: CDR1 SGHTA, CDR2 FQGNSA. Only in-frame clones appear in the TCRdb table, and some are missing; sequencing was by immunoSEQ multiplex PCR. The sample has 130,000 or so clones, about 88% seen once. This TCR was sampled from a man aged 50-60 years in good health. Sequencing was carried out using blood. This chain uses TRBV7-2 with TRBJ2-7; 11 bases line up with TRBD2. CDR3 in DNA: TGTGCCAGCAGCTTAGGGAGAGGGACTAGCGGACCCTACGAGCAGTACTTC. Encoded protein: CASSLGRGTSGPYEQYF.